The TCR beta chain described here comes from a study of blood T cell repertoires in COVID-19. Study summary: Collection of acute and convalescent COVID-19 samples took place in the United States, Italy and Spain. PBMCs, B-cell-depleted T cells, or T cells provided the cDNA or gDNA that made up the material.

V was pared by 1 base and J by 2 bases, with 9 bases between. CDR1 LNHDA and CDR2 SQIVND come from the germline V gene (reference sequence). This CDR3 spans 14 amino acids. In the original processing: Estimation of nucleated cell counts was performed using reference gene primer amplification. Clones were sequenced by immunoSEQ multiplex PCR, and TCRdb holds only the in-frame ones, with some missing. Clonal size and the V and J genes are those of that table, whereas D and trimming came from the DNA. The table lists roughly 290,000 clones, around 81% of them singletons. The sample comprised peripheral blood. The TCR originated in a woman aged 45-65 years with active or convalescent COVID-19. The chain couples TRBV19 to TRBJ2-7; TRBD2 is a possible D gene (6 bases). This CDR3 is CASSIGSGAYEQYF. CDR3 sequence (DNA): TGTGCCAGTAGTATAGGTAGCGGAGCCTACGAGCAGTACTTC. Together with reference TRBV19 and TRBJ2-7, the CDR3 gives the full variable domain: DGGITQSPKYLFRKEGQNVTLSCEQNLNHDAMYWYRQDPGQGLRLIYYSQIVNDFQKGDIAEGYSVSREKKESFPLTVTSAQKNPTAFYLCASSIGSGAYEQYFGPGTRLTVT.